These 13 T cell receptor beta chains were all obtained from the same sample, sequenced in a study of blood T cell repertoires in COVID-19. Profiled with immunoSEQ multiplex PCR; TCRdb holds only in-frame clones, not every one. The sample carries roughly 56,000 clones, around 92% recorded once. Sample: peripheral blood. The receptor set was obtained from a human donor in a cohort sampled during active COVID-19.

The count of this clone is one. The chain links TRBV10-3 to TRBJ1-6; D is unresolved. This CDR3 comprises 13 residues. Germline V gene data show CDR1 as ENHRY and CDR2 as SYGVKD. V shed 2 bases and J shed 5 bases, with 4 bases lying between them. The CDR3 nucleotides read TGTGCCATCAGTGAGCGGGATAATTCACCCCTCCACTTT. The encoded protein is CAISERDNSPLHF.

The DNA of the CDR3 is TGTGCCAGCAGTTACACCGATCAGGGCTACGAGCAGTACTTC. Amino acids: CASSYTDQGYEQYF. The chain has TRBV6-5 and TRBJ2-7; tentative D call: TRBD1 (5 bases). The CDR3 has 14 amino acids. The ends were cut back, 2 bases at V and 3 bases at J, with 11 bases in the middle. Germline CDR1 is MNHEY and CDR2 is SVGAGI.

Regarding this clone: Other DNA variants within this sample encode the same CDR3. The V gene is TRBV27, the J gene TRBJ1-5, with D possibly being TRBD1 (5 bases). Germline assignment: CDR1 MNHEY and CDR2 SMNVEV (reference sequence). The CDR3 has 13 amino acids. The V end was cut by 5 bases, the J end by 3 bases, with 8 bases between. The DNA of the CDR3 is TGTGCCAGCAGTCTGACAGTCAATCAGCCCCAGCATTTT. This gives the protein CASSLTVNQPQHF.

V and J are TRBV5-6 and TRBJ1-1, with D possibly matching TRBD1 (5 bases). The V end lost 4 bases, the J end lost 4 bases, and 14 bases lay between the germline ends. This CDR3 region has 14 residues. The germline CDR1 and CDR2 sequences are SGHDT and YYEEEE. CDR3 protein: CASSVRGGGTEAFF. DNA for the CDR3: TGTGCCAGCAGCGTGAGGGGCGGGGGCACTGAAGCTTTCTTT.

The chain links TRBV14 to TRBJ1-1, with D possibly matching TRBD1 (6 bases). With 5 bases removed from V and 7 bases from J, the gap between germline ends came to 14 bases. This CDR3 contains 13 residues. CDR1 and CDR2 from the germline V gene are SGHDN and FVKESK. The CDR3: CASSFYRDGEAFF. CDR3 nucleotide sequence: TGTGCCAGCAGCTTCTACAGGGACGGTGAAGCTTTCTTT. Full variable domain (outside the CDR3, taken from reference TRBV14 and TRBJ1-1): EAGVTQFPSHSVIEKGQTVTLRCDPISGHDNLYWYRRVMGKEIKFLLHFVKESKQDESGMPNNRFLAERTGGTYSTLKVQPAELEDSGVYFCASSFYRDGEAFFGQGTRLTVV.

This clone showed up just once. The chain links TRBV18 to TRBJ1-1; 8 bases map to TRBD1. The CDR3 consists of 15 residues. The ends lost 3 bases at V and 2 bases at J; junction bases unmatched: 5. Germline CDR1 KGHSH, CDR2 LQKENI. The CDR3 here is CASSPIGQGNTEAFF. The CDR3, as DNA: TGTGCCAGCTCACCGATCGGACAGGGTAACACTGAAGCTTTCTTT.

The chain combines TRBV15 with TRBJ1-4; 8 bases line up with TRBD1. The CDR3 is 17 amino acids. CDR1 and CDR2 from the germline V gene are LNHNV and YYDKDF (reference sequence). Trimming took 1 base from V and 8 from J; bases not matched to a gene: 12. The CDR3 sequence is CATSRGRGPLNDEKLFF. The CDR3 DNA reads as TGTGCCACCAGCAGAGGCAGGGGGCCCCTCAATGACGAAAAACTGTTTTTT. Combining the CDR3 with reference TRBV15 and TRBJ1-4 gives the whole variable domain DAMVIQNPRYQVTQFGKPVTLSCSQTLNHNVMYWYQQKSSQAPKLLFHYYDKDFNNEADTPDNFQSRRPNTSFCFLDIRSPGLGDTAMYLCATSRGRGPLNDEKLFFGSGTQLSVL.

The CDR3 region is CASSDQGLREQYF. Here the CDR3 DNA reads TGTGCCAGCAGTGACCAGGGATTGCGCGAGCAGTACTTC. The chain recombines TRBV6-6 with TRBJ2-7; D perhaps matches TRBD1 (5 bases). V shed 5 bases and J shed 6 bases, with 14 bases lying between them. The CDR3 is 13 residues long. CDR1 is MNHNY, CDR2 SVGAGI, per germline (reference sequence).

The rearrangement links TRBV7-2 to TRBJ2-7; 9 bases fit TRBD1. J lost 5 bases, V lost 3 bases, and 8 bases had no gene match. CDR1 and CDR2 (germline): SGHTA, FQGNSA. The length of the CDR3 is 15 residues. CDR3 nucleotide sequence: TGTGCCAGCAGCTTTGGCGGGACAGGGCCGCACGAGCAGTACTTC. Encoded protein: CASSFGGTGPHEQYF.

This clone came up once. The chain recombines TRBV12-5 with TRBJ2-2; no clear D gene. CDR1 is LGHNT, CDR2 FRNRAP, per germline. The CDR3 sequence is 13 residues long. Trimming removed 1 base from V and 8 bases from J, with 8 bases in between. CDR3 nucleotides: TGTGCTAGTGGTTTGGCTTACGGTGGGGAGCTGTTTTTT. Translated, it gives CASGLAYGGELFF. The full variable domain, rest sourced from reference TRBV12-5 and TRBJ2-2, is DARVTQTPRHKVTEMGQEVTMRCQPILGHNTVFWYRQTMMQGLELLAYFRNRAPLDDSGMPKDRFSAEMPDATLATLKIQPSEPRDSAVYFCASGLAYGGELFFGEGSRLTVL.

The CDR3 region has the DNA TGTGCCAGCAGCCCCCGGGATGCGGGGACGGAGTTCTTC. It specifies CASSPRDAGTEFF. The chain couples TRBV7-2 to TRBJ2-1; tentatively, D is TRBD2 (6 bases). V dropped 5 bases and J dropped 14 bases, with 19 bases sitting between them. Germline CDR1 and CDR2: SGHTA and FQGNSA. This CDR3 comprises 13 residues.

V gene TRBV10-3 combines with J gene TRBJ1-5, with 8 bases that match TRBD1. Losses at the gene ends were 6 bases for V and 1 base for J; bases not matched to a gene: 11. This CDR3 spans 17 amino acids. Per the germline V gene, CDR1 is ENHRY and CDR2 is SYGVKD. CDR3 sequence reads: CAISPQGGGLSNQPQHF. CDR3 DNA: TGTGCCATCAGCCCACAGGGGGGAGGACTCAGCAATCAGCCCCAGCATTTT.

The CDR3 loop reads CASSQGYGETQYF. The CDR3 nucleotides are TGTGCCAGCAGCCAAGGCTACGGAGAGACCCAGTACTTC. The chain carries TRBV3-1 (or the pseudogene TRBV3-2) and TRBJ2-5; D remains unclear. The CDR3 loop spans 13 amino acids. CDR1 and CDR2 from the germline V gene are LGHDT and YNNKEL (reference sequence). Trimming took off 1 base at V and 4 bases at J, with 7 bases between the two ends.